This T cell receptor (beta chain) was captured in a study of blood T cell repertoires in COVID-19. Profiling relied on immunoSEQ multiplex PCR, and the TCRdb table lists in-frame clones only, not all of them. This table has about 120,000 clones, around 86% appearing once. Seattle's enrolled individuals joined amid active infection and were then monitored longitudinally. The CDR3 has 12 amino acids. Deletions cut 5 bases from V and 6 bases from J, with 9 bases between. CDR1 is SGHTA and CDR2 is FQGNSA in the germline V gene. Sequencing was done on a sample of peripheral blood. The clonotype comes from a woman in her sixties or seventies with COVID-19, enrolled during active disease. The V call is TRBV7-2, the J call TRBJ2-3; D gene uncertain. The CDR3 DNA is TGTGCCAGCAGCCAGACTGGGGATACGCAGTATTTT. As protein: CASSQTGDTQYF.